These 17 T cell receptor beta chains came from one sample sequenced in a study of CD8+ T cells in alopecia areata. Treatment noted: oral pan-JAK inhibitor, 5-10 mg twice daily. Extraction and reverse transcription of RNA yielded cDNA as the sequencing template. Profiling relied on immunoSEQ multiplex PCR, and the TCRdb table lists in-frame clones only, not all of them. This sample carries around 180,000 clones, roughly 60% of them seen once, and the ten largest clones take approximately 1%. The sequencing used CD4+ T cells sorted from blood, collected at week 24, from a patient treated with tofacitinib. The receptors stem from a human donor with alopecia areata.

Only a few counts were recorded for this clone. This chain links TRBV5-1 with TRBJ2-7, with TRBD2 identical over 7 bases. This CDR3 is built from 15 residues. The J segment lost 2 bases and the V segment lost 0 bases, leaving 5 bases of the junction unmatched. Germline V gene lookup returns CDR1 SGHRS and CDR2 YFSETQ. The DNA of the CDR3 is TGCGCCAGCAGCTTGGAAACGGGGGGAACCTACGAGCAGTACTTC. This translates into CASSLETGGTYEQYF.

The rearrangement joins TRBV10-3 to TRBJ1-2; unclear D gene. Germline assignment: CDR1 ENHRY and CDR2 SYGVKD. The CDR3 has 15 residues. Trimming cost V 0 bases and J 3 bases, with 11 bases left between them. CDR3 bases: TGTGCCATCAGTGAGTCGGCAGGAGATCACTATGGCTACACCTTC. Translation: CAISESAGDHYGYTF.

This clone has a handful of counts. Being one base from a much bigger clone, this may be a read error. The chain uses TRBV19 and TRBJ2-1; perhaps TRBD1 as D (5 bases). Germline CDR1 LNHDA, CDR2 SQIVND (reference sequence). CDR3 length: 16 amino acids. Trimming removed 6 bases at V and 6 bases at J, with 21 bases between. The CDR3 here is CASRKGAVGFFNEQFF. The CDR3 DNA reads TGTGCCAGTAGAAAAGGGGCCGTGGGCTTTTTCAATGAGCAGTTCTTC.

This clone was recorded a few times. The V and J genes are TRBV6-4 and TRBJ2-3, with 8 bases identical to TRBD2. Germline-derived CDR1 and CDR2 are MRHNA and SNTAGT. The CDR3 is 13 residues long. V was pared by 6 bases and J by 2 bases, with 1 base of the junction left unmatched. The CDR3, as DNA: TGTGCCAGCAGCGGGGGGGCCACAGATACGCAGTATTTT. Translating gives CASSGGATDTQYF.

The chain carries TRBV5-1 and TRBJ2-1; D unresolved. Looked up from germline, CDR1 is SGHRS and CDR2 is YFSETQ. The CDR3 consists of 14 residues. V was pared by 1 base and J by 5 bases, with 10 bases between. The CDR3 protein is CASSLTSGNNEQFF. For the CDR3, the DNA is TGCGCCAGCAGCTTGACCTCTGGAAACAATGAGCAGTTCTTC.

This chain links TRBV9 with TRBJ2-6; no clear D. The CDR3 totals 17 residues. The V end lost 5 bases, the J end lost 1 base, and 16 bases lay between the germline ends. From germline, CDR1 is SGDLS and CDR2 YYNGEE. The CDR3 protein is CASSVGPRSSGANVLTF. In DNA form, the CDR3 reads TGTGCCAGCAGTGTTGGACCACGGAGTTCTGGGGCCAACGTCCTGACTTTC.

This clone was seen only a few times. Different DNA sequences within this sample yield the same CDR3. As DNA, the CDR3 is TGCAGCGTTGATAGGGGCCAAGAGACCCAGTACTTC. This sequence encodes CSVDRGQETQYF. The V call is TRBV29-1, the J call TRBJ2-5, with TRBD1 as a possible D gene (5 bases). Germline lookup yields CDR1 SQVTM and CDR2 ANQGSEA. This CDR3 comprises 12 residues. Trimming removed 3 bases at V and 1 base at J, with 6 bases between.

This clone has just a few counts. The rearrangement uses TRBV7-9 and TRBJ2-7, with 11 positions matching TRBD2. In germline, CDR1 is SEHNR, CDR2 FQNEAQ (reference sequence). There are 18 residues in the CDR3. Trimming cost V 0 bases and J 6 bases; bases outside gene matches: 13. The CDR3 DNA reads as TGTGCCAGCAGCTTAGCAGGACTAGCGGGCTCCACTAGGGGCGAGCAGTACTTC. It yields the protein CASSLAGLAGSTRGEQYF.

CDR3 region: CALTGQNTEAFF. DNA of the CDR3: TGTGCTCTTACAGGCCAGAACACTGAAGCTTTCTTT. The genes are TRBV30 and TRBJ1-1, with D maybe TRBD1 (5 bases). The CDR3 spans 12 residues. The germline V gene encodes CDR1 GTSNPN and CDR2 SVGIG (reference sequence).

The chain recombines TRBV6-6 with TRBJ2-7; 7 positions agree with TRBD2. The CDR3 loop spans 15 amino acids. The V segment lost 5 bases and the J segment 1 base; nucleotides outside the gene matches: 8. The germline V gene encodes CDR1 MNHNY and CDR2 SVGAGI (reference sequence). The CDR3, as DNA: TGTGCCAGCAGTCCGGGGCTAGCGGTATCCTACGAGCAGTACTTC. The encoded protein is CASSPGLAVSYEQYF.

CDR3 residues: CAWTVLSGYTF. The CDR3 coding sequence is TGTGCCTGGACGGTGCTTTCTGGCTACACCTTC. This chain links TRBV30 with TRBJ1-2; D is ambiguous. The V end was cut by 4 bases, the J end by 7 bases, with 10 bases between. The germline CDR1 and CDR2 sequences are GTSNPN and SVGIG (reference sequence). CDR3 size: 11 residues.

V usage is TRBV29-1 and J usage is TRBJ1-1; D gene uncertain. V shed 0 bases and J shed 1 base, with 6 bases lying between them. CDR1 and CDR2 from the germline V gene are SQVTM and ANQGSEA. The CDR3 is 13 residues long. The CDR3: CSVEEAGNTEAFF. The CDR3 region has the DNA TGCAGCGTTGAAGAGGCGGGGAACACTGAAGCTTTCTTT.

The J gene is TRBJ1-1, the V gene TRBV18; 7 nucleotides line up with TRBD1. V shed 0 bases and J 1 base; nucleotides not matched to a gene: 5. This CDR3 is built from 16 residues. The germline gives CDR1 KGHSH, CDR2 LQKENI. In DNA, the CDR3 is TGTGCCAGCTCACCACCGATGGGACAGAAGAACACTGAAGCTTTCTTT. This translates into CASSPPMGQKNTEAFF.

The chain uses TRBV7-2 and TRBJ2-1; 8 bases map to TRBD2. The CDR3 runs 15 residues. Germline trimming cut 5 bases from V and 4 bases from J; bases unmatched to any gene: 7. From germline, CDR1 is SGHTA and CDR2 FQGNSA. CDR3 sequence reads: CASSVSGDPYNEQFF. The CDR3 DNA is TGTGCCAGCAGCGTTAGCGGGGACCCTTACAATGAGCAGTTCTTC.

The rearrangement joins TRBV30 to TRBJ2-7; 9 bases agree with TRBD1. The germline CDR1 and CDR2 sequences are GTSNPN and SVGIG (reference sequence). CDR3 size: 16 residues. V lost 2 bases and J lost 2; bases outside the gene matches: 10. CDR3 loop: CAWSPLGTGLPYEQYF. CDR3 coding DNA: TGTGCCTGGAGTCCCCTCGGGACAGGGTTGCCCTACGAGCAGTACTTC.

As concerns this clone: A read error may explain this, as a much larger clone is one base away. The chain carries TRBV25-1 and TRBJ2-3, with no clear D. CDR1 MGHDK and CDR2 SYGVNS come from the germline V gene. Trimming took off 3 bases at V and 1 base at J, with 5 bases between the two ends. The CDR3 length is 13 residues. In nucleotides, the CDR3 is TGTGCCAGCAGTGAGTCGGGCACAGATACGCAGTATTTT. It is translated as CASSESGTDTQYF.

The genes are TRBV11-2 and TRBJ2-3; D is uncertain. The germline V gene encodes CDR1 SGHAT and CDR2 FQNNGV. Trimming removed 5 bases at V and 0 bases at J, with 9 bases between. This CDR3 is built from 14 residues. In DNA form, the CDR3 reads TGTGCCAGCAGCCCCGTCCCAAGCACAGATACGCAGTATTTT. The encoded protein is CASSPVPSTDTQYF.